These 30 T cell receptor beta chains came from one sample sequenced in a study of human T cells and chemical hapten exposure. Documented time point: pre-sensitization, week 0. Documented treatment: therapeutic diphenylcyclopropenone sensitization with weekly scalp DPC. TCRdb reprocessed the RACE reads via MiXCR and lists one record per CDR3 protein. This sample yields more than 100,000 distinct CDR3 sequences, of which 13% are seen a single time; approximately 3% belongs to the top ten. Here the sequenced sample was whole blood, taken in connection with sensitization to the hapten diphenylcyclopropenone (DPC). These receptor sequences come from a woman aged 18-29 years with alopecia areata. Some clones in this sample may be carry-over from other donors' samples.

This clonotype was counted only a few times. V gene TRBV2 combines with J gene TRBJ2-2; TRBD1 might be the D (6 bases). Germline V CDR1 and CDR2: SNHLY, FYNNEI. The germline V and J ends were trimmed by 5 bases and 0 bases, with 16 bases remaining between them. The CDR3 covers 17 residues. CDR3 sequence: CASSPPTGLANTGELFF. The CDR3 nucleotides are TGTGCCAGCAGTCCTCCGACAGGCCTCGCGAACACCGGGGAGCTGTTTTTT.

This clonotype was picked up many times. The CDR3 loop is CASSSRTVSETQYF. CDR3 sequence (DNA): TGTGCCAGCAGCTCGAGGACAGTCTCGGAGACCCAGTACTTC. V gene TRBV7-6 combines with J gene TRBJ2-5; tentative D call: TRBD1 (6 bases). Germline V gives CDR1 SGHVS, CDR2 FNYEAQ. This CDR3 spans 14 amino acids. V was clipped by 4 bases and J by 5 bases, with 14 bases between them. Together with reference TRBV7-6 and TRBJ2-5, the CDR3 gives the full variable domain: GAGVSQSPRYKVTKRGQDVALRCDPISGHVSLYWYRQALGQGPEFLTYFNYEAQQDKSGLPNDRFSAERPEGSISTLTIQRTEQRDSAMYRCASSSRTVSETQYFGPGTRLLVL.

This clonotype was counted many times. The chain's CDR3 is CASSSLFYGYTF. DNA for the CDR3: TGTGCCAGCAGTTCCCTCTTCTATGGCTACACCTTC. The rearrangement joins TRBV12-3 or TRBV12-4 to TRBJ1-2; no clear D gene. V gave up 4 bases and J gave up 4 bases, with 7 bases separating them. The CDR3 loop spans 12 amino acids.

This clonotype occurred a few times. V and J are TRBV6-2 or TRBV6-3 and TRBJ1-1; possible D gene TRBD1, 6 bases. CDR3 size: 15 residues. The germline V and J ends were trimmed by 5 bases and 2 bases, with 15 bases remaining between them. Germline V gives CDR1 MNHEY, CDR2 SVGEGT. CDR3 in DNA: TGTGCCAGCAGTCCCCTTTTCGGGGGCAACACTGAAGCTTTCTTT. Amino acid sequence: CASSPLFGGNTEAFF.

There are a few counts of this clonotype. V usage is TRBV5-1 and J usage is TRBJ2-1; D is undetermined. V lost 4 bases and J lost 1, with 9 bases in between. From germline, CDR1 is SGHRS and CDR2 YFSETQ. The CDR3 sequence is 14 residues long. Here the CDR3 reads CASSEDRSYNEQFF. The CDR3 region has the DNA TGCGCCAGCAGCGAGGACCGTTCCTACAATGAGCAGTTCTTC. The whole variable domain, filled in from reference TRBV5-1 and TRBJ2-1, reads KAGVTQTPRYLIKTRGQQVTLSCSPISGHRSVSWYQQTPGQGLQFLFEYFSETQRNKGNFPGRFSGRQFSNSRSEMNVSTLELGDSALYLCASSEDRSYNEQFFGPGTRLTVL.

This chain connects TRBV10-3 to TRBJ2-5, with D unclear. The V gene lost 4 bases and the J gene lost 4 bases, with 10 bases spanning the gap. The CDR3 extends over 13 amino acids. Germline-derived CDR1 and CDR2 are ENHRY and SYGVKD. In nucleotides, the CDR3 is TGTGCCATCAGTGGTTCGGGTGCAGAGACCCAGTACTTC. Its translation: CAISGSGAETQYF.

This chain links TRBV5-1 with TRBJ2-1, with 11 bases matching TRBD2. This CDR3 spans 15 amino acids. V dropped 2 bases and J dropped 7; count of bases not matched to a gene: 5. Germline CDR1 and CDR2: SGHRS and YFSETQ. In DNA, the CDR3 is TGCGCCAGCAGCTTAACGACTAGCGGGGTTAATGAGCAGTTCTTC. Amino acid sequence: CASSLTTSGVNEQFF.

The chain recombines TRBV5-1 with TRBJ2-5; 12 bases agree with TRBD2. V was clipped by 3 bases and J by 2 bases; unmatched bases: 8. Germline values: CDR1 SGHRS, CDR2 YFSETQ. The CDR3 runs 17 residues. CDR3 sequence (DNA): TGCGCCAGCAGCTACGGACTAGCGGGGTTCAGACAAGAGACCCAGTACTTC. Translated, it gives CASSYGLAGFRQETQYF. Variable domain in full (rest from reference TRBV5-1 and TRBJ2-5): KAGVTQTPRYLIKTRGQQVTLSCSPISGHRSVSWYQQTPGQGLQFLFEYFSETQRNKGNFPGRFSGRQFSNSRSEMNVSTLELGDSALYLCASSYGLAGFRQETQYFGPGTRLLVL.

This clonotype was seen a few times. The rearrangement uses TRBV12-5 and TRBJ2-1; possibly TRBD2 for D (6 bases). V lost 0 bases and J lost 7, with 16 bases in between. The CDR3 extends over 16 amino acids. CDR1 is LGHNT and CDR2 is FRNRAP in the germline V gene. DNA of the CDR3: TGTGCTAGTGGTTTGGTACGGGACTCCGGTGGGAATGAGCAGTTCTTC. This codes for CASGLVRDSGGNEQFF.

This clonotype was detected many times. J is TRBJ1-1 and V is TRBV25-1; D is perhaps TRBD1 (5 bases). Trimming took 5 bases from V and 5 from J, leaving 12 bases between them. This CDR3 contains 13 residues. CDR1 MGHDK and CDR2 SYGVNS come from the germline V gene. CDR3 sequence reads: CASSQGGVTEAFF. CDR3 coding DNA: TGTGCCAGCAGTCAGGGAGGGGTTACTGAAGCTTTCTTT.

This clonotype was detected a few times. J is TRBJ1-1 and V is TRBV11-2; unclear D gene. The ends were cut back, 2 bases at V and 4 bases at J, with 11 bases in the middle. The germline V gene encodes CDR1 SGHAT and CDR2 FQNNGV. The CDR3 has 14 amino acids. CDR3 sequence (DNA): TGTGCCAGCAGCTTACGCCGGACGCGCACTGAAGCTTTCTTT. This encodes CASSLRRTRTEAFF.

The chain carries TRBV30 and TRBJ1-1; possibly TRBD1 for D (5 bases). This CDR3 comprises 11 residues. Trimming removed 5 bases at V and 5 bases at J, with 9 bases between. Germline CDR1 and CDR2: GTSNPN and SVGIG (reference sequence). In DNA, the CDR3 is TGTGCCTGGGGGCGGGGGACTGAAGCTTTCTTT. The encoded protein is CAWGRGTEAFF.

This clonotype appeared many times. The chain is built from TRBV7-2 and TRBJ1-1; a weak D match, TRBD1 (5 bases). The germline V gene encodes CDR1 SGHTA and CDR2 FQGNSA. The CDR3 runs to 15 residues. V was trimmed by 5 bases and J by 2 bases, leaving 15 bases between them. The CDR3 coding sequence is TGTGCCAGCAGCCATCCCCGGGGCGTTAACACTGAAGCTTTCTTT. Its translation: CASSHPRGVNTEAFF.

CDR3 sequence reads: CASSAGLGTTSYNEQFF. CDR3 in DNA: TGTGCCAGCAGCGCGGGACTAGGGACCACCTCCTACAATGAGCAGTTCTTC. The V call is TRBV5-6, the J call TRBJ2-1; 8 nucleotides line up with TRBD2. There are 17 residues in the CDR3. V lost 4 bases, J lost 0 bases, and 9 bases stayed unmatched. Germline CDR1 is SGHDT and CDR2 is YYEEEE.

The rearrangement joins TRBV18 to TRBJ1-1; no reliable D call. Between the trimmed V and J ends, which lost 3 bases and 3 bases, there was a span of 14 bases. Germline V gene sequence: CDR1 KGHSH, CDR2 LQKENI. This CDR3 has 15 residues. CDR3 loop: CASSPATQYDTEAFF. CDR3 nucleotide sequence: TGTGCCAGCTCACCTGCCACGCAGTATGACACTGAAGCTTTCTTT.

This rearrangement joins TRBV28 to TRBJ2-4; 9 bases match TRBD2. CDR3 length: 18 amino acids. The J segment lost 1 base and the V segment lost 4 bases, leaving 11 bases of the junction unmatched. Per germline, CDR1 MDHEN and CDR2 SYDVKM. The chain's CDR3 is CASSSMMRGGLAKNIQYF. Here the CDR3 DNA reads TGTGCCAGCAGTTCCATGATGCGGGGGGGCCTGGCCAAAAACATTCAGTACTTC.

The chain uses TRBV20-1 and TRBJ2-7; TRBD2 agrees at 8 bases. V dropped 1 base and J dropped 3; count of bases not matched to a gene: 5. CDR3 length equals 14 residues. Germline values: CDR1 DFQATT, CDR2 SNEGSKA (reference sequence). The CDR3 is CSARGLARYYEQYF. DNA of the CDR3: TGCAGTGCTAGAGGACTAGCGAGATACTACGAGCAGTACTTC.

A few counts support this clonotype. The chain uses TRBV3-1 and TRBJ1-1, with TRBD1 matching over 10 bases. Germline loops: CDR1 LGHDT, CDR2 YNNKEL (reference sequence). The CDR3 loop spans 17 amino acids. The junction had 9 bases not matched to a gene; V was cut back by 4 bases and J by 1 base. Written as DNA, the CDR3 is TGTGCCAGCAGCCCGGTACGAGGGACAGGGGAGAACACTGAAGCTTTCTTT. Protein: CASSPVRGTGENTEAFF.

As for this clonotype: The junction and the germline gene differ at one end; a read error may be behind it. The rearrangement links TRBV6-1 to TRBJ2-3, with D perhaps TRBD1 or TRBD2 (5 bases each). CDR3 length: 15 amino acids. The germline CDR1 and CDR2 sequences are MNHNS and SASEGT. The CDR3 DNA sequence: TGTCCCAGCAGTGAGTTACCCTGGGGGACAGATACGCAGTATTTT. Translating it yields CPSSELPWGTDTQYF.

This clonotype came up a few times. V is TRBV7-2 and J is TRBJ2-4; unclear D gene. Germline CDR1 reads SGHTA; CDR2 reads FQGNSA. Trimming took 1 base from V and 5 from J, leaving 12 bases between them. The CDR3 contains 15 residues. CDR3 amino acids: CASSLVQGPENIQYF. CDR3 sequence (DNA): TGTGCCAGCAGCTTAGTCCAAGGACCGGAAAACATTCAGTACTTC.

V and J are TRBV4-3 and TRBJ2-7; 10 bases match TRBD1. Trimming cost V 0 bases and J 5 bases; bases outside gene matches: 1. The CDR3 covers 14 residues. The germline V gene has CDR1 LGHNA and CDR2 YSLEER. The CDR3 region is CASSQETGGHEQYF. The CDR3, as DNA: TGCGCCAGCAGCCAAGAGACAGGGGGCCACGAGCAGTACTTC.

V and J are TRBV7-3 and TRBJ2-3; D is unclear. The V end was cut by 2 bases, the J end by 5 bases, with 11 bases between. The CDR3 spans 14 residues. Germline V gene sequence: CDR1 SGHTA, CDR2 FQGTGA. The CDR3 nucleotides read TGTGCCAGCAGCTTACTCGAGCCGGGAGATACGCAGTATTTT. Translated, it gives CASSLLEPGDTQYF.

V and J are TRBV28 and TRBJ2-6; perhaps TRBD1 as D (5 bases). This CDR3 comprises 15 residues. V was trimmed by 5 bases and J by 4 bases, leaving 12 bases between them. Germline assignment: CDR1 MDHEN and CDR2 SYDVKM. CDR3 residues: CASSPQVGGANVLTF. The CDR3 DNA reads TGTGCCAGCAGTCCACAGGTTGGCGGGGCCAACGTCCTGACTTTC.

This clonotype was seen many times. This chain connects TRBV6-1 to TRBJ2-3, with D tentatively TRBD2 (7 bases). Per germline, CDR1 MNHNS and CDR2 SASEGT. V was cut by 6 bases and J by 4 bases, with 14 bases left in between. The CDR3 length is 14 residues. CDR3 sequence: CASRSGRGSDTQYF. DNA of the CDR3: TGTGCCAGCAGAAGTGGGAGGGGGTCAGATACGCAGTATTTT.

This clonotype was picked up many times. This chain connects TRBV6-5 to TRBJ1-1; tentative D call: TRBD1 (5 bases). This CDR3 spans 14 amino acids. Trimming took 7 bases from V and 0 from J, leaving 12 bases between them. Germline V gene sequence: CDR1 MNHEY, CDR2 SVGAGI. The CDR3 here is CASKGDGVNTEAFF. CDR3 bases: TGTGCCAGCAAAGGGGACGGGGTGAACACTGAAGCTTTCTTT.

This clonotype was observed a few times. The chain carries TRBV6-6 and TRBJ1-1; D gene unclear. Germline lookup yields CDR1 MNHNY and CDR2 SVGAGI (reference sequence). Deletions cut 2 bases from V and 7 bases from J, with 2 bases between. The CDR3 consists of 10 residues. CDR3 in amino acids: CASSYSEAFF. In nucleotides, the CDR3 is TGTGCCAGCAGTTACAGTGAAGCTTTCTTT.

This clonotype came up a few times. J is TRBJ1-6 and V is TRBV20-1; possible D gene TRBD1, 5 bases. CDR3 length: 15 amino acids. V dropped 6 bases and J dropped 7 bases, with 19 bases sitting between them. CDR1 and CDR2 from the germline V gene are DFQATT and SNEGSKA (reference sequence). The CDR3 region is CSANPPGRTNSPLHF. The DNA for the CDR3 is TGCAGTGCCAATCCTCCCGGGAGGACAAATTCACCCCTCCACTTT.

This clonotype was counted many times. The chain employs TRBV3-1 and TRBJ2-5; either TRBD1 or TRBD2 may supply D (6 bases each). Germline lookup yields CDR1 LGHDT and CDR2 YNNKEL (reference sequence). This CDR3 has 15 amino acids. Trimming removed 0 bases at V and 4 bases at J, with 12 bases between. The DNA of the CDR3 is TGTGCCAGCAGCCAAGAGGGGGGCGTACGAGAGACCCAGTACTTC. Amino acids: CASSQEGGVRETQYF.

This clonotype was detected ten times or more. The chain links TRBV18 to TRBJ1-6; D unresolved. Trimming stripped 2 bases from V and 0 bases from J, with 14 bases between. CDR3 length equals 18 residues. Germline loops: CDR1 KGHSH, CDR2 LQKENI. This CDR3 is CASSPSIGVSSYNSPLHF. The CDR3 DNA is TGTGCCAGCTCACCATCCATCGGGGTGTCCTCCTATAATTCACCCCTCCACTTT. Full variable domain (rest looked up from reference TRBV18 and TRBJ1-6): NAGVMQNPRHLVRRRGQEARLRCSPMKGHSHVYWYRQLPEEGLKFMVYLQKENIIDESGMPKERFSAEFPKEGPSILRIQQVVRGDSAAYFCASSPSIGVSSYNSPLHFGNGTRLTVT.

The sample holds a few counts of this clonotype. V gene TRBV9 combines with J gene TRBJ1-1, with unresolved D. V was pared by 4 bases and J by 0 bases, with 13 bases between. CDR1 is SGDLS and CDR2 is YYNGEE in the germline V gene. The CDR3 covers 15 residues. CDR3 sequence: CASSFLTRLNTEAFF. The CDR3 DNA reads TGTGCCAGCAGCTTTCTCACCCGACTGAACACTGAAGCTTTCTTT.